What follows is one T cell receptor beta chain and its context. This clone was picked up one time. Its antigen has not been determined. Nothing much larger sits one base from this clone, and base qualities are not available. The source of the sample is a study of OX40 agonist ivuxolimab in advanced cancers. Regarding the complete study: Ivuxolimab, which targeted the costimulatory receptor OX40 (CD134), was an agonistic, fully human IgG2 monoclonal antibody. The dose-escalation cohort was 80% to 90% male with a mean age of approximately 60 years, ranging from roughly 20 to 85. The paper reports the monotherapy dose-escalation portion (N ≈ 50 patients) of the phase I ivuxolimab trial. Among the approximately 50 dose-escalation patients, 19 had hepatocellular carcinoma, about 15 melanoma, 9 renal cell carcinoma and 9 head and neck cancer. Patients were allowed to have had prior anti-PD-1, anti-PD-L1 or anti-CTLA-4 therapy, and 40% of the dose-escalation patients had been treated with checkpoint inhibitors. Peripheral TCRbeta sequencing was intended to test whether TCR sequence diversity was altered and clonal T-cell expansion was caused by ivuxolimab. Three dose-escalation patients achieved partial responses, one with hepatocellular carcinoma and two with cutaneous melanoma. Intravenous ivuxolimab was administered to patients every 2 weeks at six dose levels: 0.01, 0.1, 0.3, 1.5, 3 and 10 mg/kg. Results the study describes overall, beyond this receptor: After ivuxolimab, expanded clones were on average more numerous among CD8+ T cells than among CD4+ T cells. At doses from 0.1 to 3.0 mg/kg, clonal expansion was seen in both CD4+ and CD8+ blood T cells between baseline and week 6. The antigen specificity of the peripheral T cells that underwent clonal expansion was not determined. Low levels of normalized T-cell clonal expansion were also seen in some patients who did not respond. In partial responders in the 0.1-3.0 mg/kg groups, normalized peripheral clonal expansion was found to be among the lowest, especially among CD8+ T cells.

CDR1 is given as SNHLY and CDR2 as FYNNEI, both from the germline V gene. V and J lose 6 bases and 1 base, and a span of 9 bases separates them. Taken from cysteine to phenylalanine, the CDR3 has 13 residues. Only the CDR3 part of the read is kept: 39 bases, read in frame from the first base. Genomic DNA was isolated from the sorted cells so that the TCRbeta CDR3 region could be sequenced. TCRbeta CDR3 regions were sequenced using the immunoSEQ Assay. Not all clones reach the TCRdb copy of this immuneACCESS table, which keeps in-frame sequences only. Checked studies attribute under half of the gap to unresolved V genes and leave the rest unexplained. The sample table lists nearly 65,000 clones, 91% of them with a count of one. The ten largest clones add up to 3.5% to 5% of the sample. Patients with autoimmune disease history or receiving systemic immunosuppression were excluded from the trial. Peripheral blood for TCR sequencing was collected from all dose cohorts at baseline, on cycle 4 day 1, and on cycle 7 day 1. Samples came from an open-label, multicenter, first-in-human phase I dose-escalation trial of ivuxolimab. Adults with locally advanced or metastatic melanoma, renal cell carcinoma, hepatocellular carcinoma or head and neck squamous cell carcinoma were enrolled in the trial. Before TCR sequencing, CD4+ T cells and CD8+ T cells were sorted from peripheral blood as separate populations.

The sequence was collected from an adult with an advanced solid tumor such as melanoma, head and neck, liver or kidney cancer. The sample here was CD4+ or CD8+ T cells sorted from blood, taken in a trial of the OX40 agonist ivuxolimab. The sequence links TRBV2 to TRBJ1-1; matching of 6 bases hints at TRBD1 as the D gene. The DNA sequence follows: TGTGCCAGCAGGAGACAGGAGAACACTGAAGCTTTCTTT. The resulting protein is CASRRQENTEAFF. The reference TRBV2 and TRBJ1-1 proteins fill in what lies around the CDR3, so the full variable domain reads EPEVTQTPSHQVTQMGQEVILRCVPISNHLYFYWYRQILGQKVEFLVSFYNNEISEKSEIFDDQFSVERPDGSNFTLKIRSTKLEDSAMYFCASRRQENTEAFFGQGTRLTVV.